This record covers a single TCR beta chain. This may arise from a read error, as a much more abundant clone is one base away. These data belong to a study of blood T cells in healthy people across ages. The germline V gene has CDR1 MGHDK and CDR2 SYGVNS. The CDR3 runs 14 residues. Trimming pared 7 bases from V and 5 bases from J, leaving 17 bases between. Using a J-beta primer mix together with a sample-barcoded 5' primer, a second PCR was run for 7 to 11 cycles. TCRdb recomputed calls from the 5' RACE reads with MiXCR, one row per CDR3 protein. The data contain 550,000 to 800,000 distinct CDR3 sequences, roughly 32% of them singletons.

The sample consisted of blood. The V call is TRBV25-1, the J call TRBJ1-1; possibly TRBD1 for D (5 bases). The source of this sequence is an elderly woman in good health. The CDR3 region has the DNA TGTGCCAGCACCGGGGACTGTCGGGGGACTGAAGCTTTCTTT. Its protein is CASTGDCRGTEAFF. The entire variable domain, with the rest obtained from reference TRBV25-1 and TRBJ1-1, is as follows: EADIYQTPRYLVIGTGKKITLECSQTMGHDKMYWYQQDPGMELHLIHYSYGVNSTEKGDLSSESTVSRIRTEHFPLTLESARPSHTSQYLCASTGDCRGTEAFFGQGTRLTVV.